This TCR beta chain stems from a study of CD8 T cells in ankylosing spondylitis. Study-wide points: The study looked at matched synovial fluid samples from ankylosing spondylitis patients. Disease-linked clones were reported to be significantly enriched there. Existing reports had already noted some motif variants in reactive arthritis synovial fluid and blood. In ankylosing spondylitis blood, a motif of fewer than 10 highly homologous TCR beta variants appeared characteristic.

With respect to this clonotype: Its antigen remains unknown.

Trimming pared 3 bases from V and 8 bases from J, leaving 16 bases between. The CDR3 runs to 15 residues. Germline V gene data show CDR1 as SGHTA and CDR2 as FQGNSA. Making use of molecular barcodes, quantitative 5'-RACE generated TCR beta libraries. TCRdb called the 5' RACE reads again in MiXCR, with one record for every CDR3 protein. The sample lists 750,000 to 850,000 distinct CDR3 sequences, roughly 10% occurring once. The clonotype originates from a male donor with ankylosing spondylitis. The genes are TRBV7-2 and TRBJ2-2; D ambiguous. Sample: blood, either unsorted or a sorted T cell fraction (not recorded which). Here the CDR3 DNA reads TGTGCCAGCAGCTTGAACGGGCCCTCAGCAGGGGAGCTGTTTTTT. The encoded protein is CASSLNGPSAGELFF.